These T cell receptor beta chains were read from a single sample in a study of blood T cell repertoires in COVID-19. TCRdb keeps only in-frame clones here, not all; method: immunoSEQ multiplex PCR. Of more than 110,000 clones listed, 75% to 85% are singletons. The source material was peripheral blood. Source of these receptors: an elderly woman with acute or convalescent COVID-19. Both conserved end residues are trimmed from each CDR3. Size is omitted from some rows. Given values are once, few, many or a class for expanded clones.

V: TRBV25-1
size: -
CDR3: ATQGQFGNTIY

V: TRBV27
size: -
CDR3: ASTSGQGFPYEQY

V: TRBV20-1
size: -
CDR3: SVWQGYGYT

V: TRBV19
size: -
CDR3: ASSITGGAGVGTEAF

V: TRBV4-1
size: few
CDR3: ASSRTGTTENYGYT

V: TRBV5-6
size: -
CDR3: ASSWIHRGLPYSNQPQH

V: TRBV28
size: -
CDR3: ASSLVPTLGGYT

V: TRBV9
size: -
CDR3: ASSPRDSPNYEQY

V: TRBV6-5
size: -
CDR3: ASSLQGASYNEQF

V: TRBV7-3
size: -
CDR3: ASSLGADTQY

V: TRBV24-1
size: few
CDR3: ATEGQVGQPQH

V: TRBV27
size: -
CDR3: ASSGHNQETQY

V: TRBV6-1
size: -
CDR3: ASSEGWGVGTGELF

V: TRBV9
size: once
CDR3: ASSPLASSYEQY

V: TRBV6-5
size: -
CDR3: ASSYSGAIQTYEQY

V: TRBV6-4
size: -
CDR3: ASSDSTGGTEAF

V: TRBV5-1
size: -
CDR3: ASRQGGQPESPATNEKLF

V: TRBV7-3
size: -
CDR3: ASSPESWGGEETQY

V: TRBV19
size: -
CDR3: ASSPLTGQLY

V: TRBV12-3/TRBV12-4
size: -
CDR3: ASSLAAGGAPF

V: TRBV7-9
size: -
CDR3: ASSHDRGADTQY

V: TRBV11-2
size: -
CDR3: ASSNSHEQF

V: TRBV19
size: -
CDR3: ASSMTGGNTEAF